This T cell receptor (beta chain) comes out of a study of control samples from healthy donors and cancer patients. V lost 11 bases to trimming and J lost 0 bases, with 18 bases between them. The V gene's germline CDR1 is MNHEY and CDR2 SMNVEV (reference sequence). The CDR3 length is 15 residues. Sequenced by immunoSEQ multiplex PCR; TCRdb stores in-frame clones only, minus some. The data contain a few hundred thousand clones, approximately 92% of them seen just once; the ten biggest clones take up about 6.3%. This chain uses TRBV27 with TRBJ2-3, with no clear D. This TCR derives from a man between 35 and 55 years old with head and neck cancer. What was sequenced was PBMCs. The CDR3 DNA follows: TGTGCCTACCATGGTTCGGCACCCAGCACAGATACGCAGTATTTT. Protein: CAYHGSAPSTDTQYF.